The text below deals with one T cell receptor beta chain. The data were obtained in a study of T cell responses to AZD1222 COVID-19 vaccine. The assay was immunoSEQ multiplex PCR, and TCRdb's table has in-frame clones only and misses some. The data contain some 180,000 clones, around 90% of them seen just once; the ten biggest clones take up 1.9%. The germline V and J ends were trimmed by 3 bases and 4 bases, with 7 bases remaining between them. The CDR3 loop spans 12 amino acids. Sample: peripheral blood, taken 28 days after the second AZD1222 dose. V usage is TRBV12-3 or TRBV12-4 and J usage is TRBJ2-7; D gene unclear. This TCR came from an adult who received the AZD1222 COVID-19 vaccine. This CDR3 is CASSFGGYEQYF. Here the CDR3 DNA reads TGTGCCAGCAGTTTCGGCGGATACGAGCAGTACTTC.